Listed below are T cell receptor beta chains from one sample, sequenced in a study of shared clonotypes between healthy human individuals. The repertoire was sequenced with immunoSEQ multiplex PCR; TCRdb's copy has only in-frame clones and lacks some. The sample lists 450,000 to 500,000 clones, about three quarters occurring once. Sample: PBMCs. These receptors all stem from a middle-aged woman in good health. Some clones in this sample may be carry-over from other donors' samples. Both conserved end residues are part of each CDR3. A D gene is named only where the DNA matches it firmly. Size is omitted from some rows. Given values are once, few, many or a class for expanded clones.

>.|TRBJ2-5|.|TRBV18
CASSPPVRGRETQYF
TGTGCCAGCTCACCACCGGTAAGGGGGAGAGAGACCCAGTACTTC
>.|TRBJ2-7|.|TRBV5-1
CASSLRGVGGEQYF
TGCGCCAGCAGCTTGAGGGGGGTTGGAGGCGAGCAGTACTTC
>.|TRBJ2-7|.|TRBV5-4
CASSLDPGESYEQYF
TGTGCCAGCAGCTTGGATCCAGGGGAATCCTACGAGCAGTACTTC
>.|TRBJ1-2|.|TRBV6-1
CASRMGDRNGYTF
TGTGCCAGCAGGATGGGGGACCGGAATGGCTACACCTTC
>.|TRBJ2-7|few|TRBV28
CASSFLSYEQYF
TGTGCCAGCAGTTTCCTCTCCTACGAGCAGTACTTC
>TRBD1|TRBJ1-5|.|TRBV11-2
CASSLDRGNQPQHF
TGTGCCAGCAGCTTGGACAGGGGGAATCAGCCCCAGCATTTT
>.|TRBJ1-1|.|TRBV2
CASSDGGRTEAFF
TGTGCCAGCAGTGATGGGGGGCGTACTGAAGCTTTCTTT
>TRBD2|TRBJ2-7|.|TRBV9
CASSVAASGLSYGQYF
TGTGCCAGCAGCGTAGCTGCTAGCGGTCTCTCCTACGGGCAGTACTTC
>.|TRBJ1-1|many|TRBV5-1
CASSLRGGTEAFF
TGCGCCAGCAGCTTGAGGGGGGGAACTGAAGCTTTCTTT
>.|TRBJ1-2|.|TRBV15
CATSRDVGPSPNGYTF
TGTGCCACCAGCAGAGATGTAGGCCCGAGCCCTAATGGCTACACCTTC
>.|TRBJ2-7|.|TRBV7-3
CASSRTSHSYEQYF
TGTGCCAGCAGCAGGACTTCGCATTCCTACGAGCAGTACTTC
>.|TRBJ2-2|.|TRBV7-9
CASSLAEQANTGELFF
TGTGCCAGCAGCTTAGCCGAGCAAGCGAACACCGGGGAGCTGTTTTTT
>TRBD2|TRBJ2-3|.|TRBV6-5
CASRAAGAGDTQYF
TGTGCCAGCAGAGCAGCGGGAGCGGGAGATACGCAGTATTTT
>.|TRBJ2-3|.|TRBV18
CASSPLQTDTQYF
TGTGCCAGCTCACCACTACAGACAGATACGCAGTATTTT
>TRBD2|TRBJ2-3|.|TRBV28
CASTTSGLADTDTQYF
TGTGCCAGCACCACTTCGGGACTAGCAGATACAGATACGCAGTATTTT
>.|TRBJ1-2|.|TRBV25-1
CASRGNTNIGYTF
TGTGCCAGCAGGGGGAACACAAACATCGGCTACACCTTC
>.|TRBJ2-1|.|TRBV4-1
CASSQPFAYNEQFF
TGCGCCAGCAGCCAACCCTTCGCCTACAATGAGCAGTTCTTC
>TRBD2|TRBJ2-3|.|TRBV9
CASSGRLAGSTDTQYF
TGTGCCAGCAGCGGACGACTAGCGGGGAGCACAGATACGCAGTATTTT
>TRBD2|TRBJ2-3|.|TRBV19
CASSEWGLAEPTDTQYF
TGTGCCAGTAGTGAGTGGGGACTAGCGGAACCCACAGATACGCAGTATTTT
>TRBD1|TRBJ1-1|.|TRBV28
CASRQGDTEAFF
TGTGCCAGCAGGCAGGGGGACACTGAAGCTTTCTTT
>TRBD1|TRBJ2-2|.|TRBV5-1
CASSLVGTANTGELFF
TGCGCCAGCAGCTTGGTTGGGACAGCGAACACCGGGGAGCTGTTTTTT
>.|TRBJ2-3|.|TRBV12-1
CASSFGGGETDTQYF
TGTGCCAGCAGCTTTGGGGGTGGGGAGACAGATACGCAGTATTTT
>.|TRBJ2-3|few|TRBV5-1
CASSSPTALTSTDTQYF
TGCGCCAGCAGCTCCCCTACTGCACTCACTAGCACAGATACGCAGTATTTT
>.|TRBJ1-2|.|TRBV6-1
CASSETVDWGYTF
TGTGCCAGCAGTGAAACCGTCGATTGGGGCTACACCTTC
>.|TRBJ2-7|.|TRBV6-1
CASSEGGFKTSEQYF
TGTGCCAGCAGTGAAGGAGGGTTTAAGACATCCGAGCAGTACTTC
>.|TRBJ1-2|.|TRBV5-4
CASSLPQAVYGYTF
TGTGCCAGCAGCTTGCCACAGGCGGTCTATGGCTACACCTTC
>TRBD2|TRBJ2-5|once|TRBV6-4
CASRTGLVPETQYF
TGTGCCAGCAGGACCGGACTAGTCCCGGAGACCCAGTACTTC
>TRBD2|TRBJ2-2|.|TRBV9
CASHGSGSNTGELFF
TGTGCCAGTCATGGGAGCGGGAGTAACACCGGGGAGCTGTTTTTT
>.|TRBJ1-4|.|TRBV15
CATSRDGRHLGNEKLFF
TGTGCCACCAGCAGAGATGGGAGACATTTGGGTAATGAAAAACTGTTTTTT
>TRBD2|TRBJ2-1|many|TRBV5-1
CASSLEGLARNEQFF
TGCGCCAGCAGCTTGGAGGGACTAGCGAGGAATGAGCAGTTCTTC
>.|TRBJ1-1|.|TRBV19
CASRQQMNTEAFF
TGTGCCAGTAGGCAACAAATGAACACTGAAGCTTTCTTT
>TRBD2|TRBJ2-3|.|TRBV10-3
CAITSGLGNTDTQYF
TGTGCCATCACCTCCGGACTAGGGAACACAGATACGCAGTATTTT
>.|TRBJ2-4|.|TRBV5-4
CASSPWGIAKNIQYF
TGTGCCAGCAGCCCCTGGGGGATAGCCAAAAACATTCAGTACTTC
>TRBD1|TRBJ1-2|few|TRBV27
CASRATGANYGYTF
TGTGCCAGCAGAGCGACAGGGGCGAACTATGGCTACACCTTC
>TRBD1|TRBJ2-7|few|TRBV27
CASSPGTGIIYEQYF
TGTGCCAGCAGTCCCGGGACAGGGATCATCTACGAGCAGTACTTC
>TRBD2|TRBJ2-2|.|TRBV7-2
CASSLSIAGAVGELFF
TGTGCCAGCAGCTTATCGATAGCGGGAGCGGTCGGGGAGCTGTTTTTT
>.|TRBJ1-1|once|TRBV5-1
CASSGLQGNTEAFF
TGCGCCAGCAGCGGCCTACAGGGGAACACTGAAGCTTTCTTT
>TRBD1|TRBJ1-5|.|TRBV25-1
CASSEGTGARLWNQPQHF
TGTGCCAGCAGTGAAGGGACAGGGGCTCGTTTATGGAATCAGCCCCAGCATTTT
>TRBD1|TRBJ2-7|.|TRBV19
CATGQGYEQYF
TGTGCCACGGGACAGGGGTACGAGCAGTACTTC
>.|TRBJ1-2|.|TRBV7-9
CASSRDTKIYGYTF
TGTGCCAGCAGTAGGGACACCAAAATCTATGGCTACACCTTC
>TRBD1|TRBJ2-4|few|TRBV30
CAWTTGGAKNIQYF
TGTGCCTGGACGACAGGGGGGGCCAAAAACATTCAGTACTTC
>TRBD1|TRBJ1-2|many|TRBV5-1
CASSLAQGENYGYTF
TGCGCCAGCAGCTTGGCGCAGGGGGAAAACTATGGCTACACCTTC